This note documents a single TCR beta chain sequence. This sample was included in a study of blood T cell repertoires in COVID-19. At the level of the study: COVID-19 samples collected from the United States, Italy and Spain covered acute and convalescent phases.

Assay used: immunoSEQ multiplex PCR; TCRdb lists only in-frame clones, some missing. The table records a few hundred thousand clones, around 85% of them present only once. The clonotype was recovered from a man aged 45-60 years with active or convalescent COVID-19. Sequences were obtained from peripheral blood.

CDR3 in DNA: TGTGCCAGCAGCCCAAAGACTAGCGGGTTCAATGAGCAGTTCTTC. Residues: CASSPKTSGFNEQFF. This chain joins TRBV9 and TRBJ2-1; 10 bases agree with TRBD2. The CDR3 has 15 amino acids. Germline values: CDR1 SGDLS, CDR2 YYNGEE. Trimming took 4 bases from V and 6 from J; bases not matched to a gene: 7.